The 10 T cell receptor beta chains below come from one sample, sequenced in a study of cytomegalovirus exposure and HLA in healthy donors. Sequencing used immunoSEQ multiplex PCR; TCRdb keeps in-frame clones, though not all of them. The table records about 350,000 clones, 87% of them present only once. Sequencing input: PBMCs. These receptors were collected from a woman under 40 in good health and CMV-seropositive.

CDR3 sequence reads: CSVFRTGELFF. CDR3 sequence (DNA): TGCAGCGTTTTCAGGACCGGGGAGCTGTTTTTT. The J gene is TRBJ2-2, the V gene TRBV29-1; no clear D gene. Germline V gene data show CDR1 as SQVTM and CDR2 as ANQGSEA. The CDR3 runs to 11 residues. V lost 5 bases to trimming and J lost 5 bases, with 6 bases between them.

The chain has TRBV27 and TRBJ2-1; no reliable D call. Trimming left V 3 bases short and J 5 bases short, with 8 bases between. CDR3 size: 13 residues. CDR1 and CDR2 (germline): MNHEY, SMNVEV (reference sequence). The CDR3 DNA is TGTGCCAGCAGTTTTAATACCGACAATGAGCAGTTCTTC. It yields the protein CASSFNTDNEQFF.

This clone was seen a few times. The V call is TRBV9, the J call TRBJ1-1; no clear D gene. Germline V gene lookup returns CDR1 SGDLS and CDR2 YYNGEE. The CDR3 contains 16 residues. V was clipped by 2 bases and J by 0 bases, with 14 bases between them. The CDR3 region has the DNA TGTGCCAGCAGCGTTGGGTTGGGCCGCATGAACACTGAAGCTTTCTTT. Its protein product is CASSVGLGRMNTEAFF.

V usage is TRBV25-1 and J usage is TRBJ1-2; a possible D gene is TRBD1 (5 bases). This CDR3 comprises 17 residues. V lost 6 bases, J lost 0 bases, and 20 bases lay in between. CDR1 is MGHDK and CDR2 is SYGVNS in the germline V gene. Here the CDR3 DNA reads TGTGCCAGCAGAGGAAATGGTCTTGGGGGAGCTAACTATGGCTACACCTTC. Amino acid sequence: CASRGNGLGGANYGYTF.

The V and J genes are TRBV29-1 and TRBJ2-7; 10 bases fit TRBD1. The CDR3 has 15 residues. CDR1 and CDR2 from the germline V gene are SQVTM and ANQGSEA. V lost 5 bases, J lost 1 base, and 8 bases stayed unmatched. The CDR3 DNA follows: TGCAGCGTTCAACAGGGGGACAGGGGATCCTACGAGCAGTACTTC. Its protein is CSVQQGDRGSYEQYF.

V is TRBV7-9 and J is TRBJ1-1; TRBD1 matches 7 bases. CDR3 length equals 15 residues. The J segment lost 0 bases and the V segment lost 7 bases, leaving 8 bases of the junction unmatched. CDR1 and CDR2 (germline): SEHNR, FQNEAQ (reference sequence). The CDR3 loop reads CASTPPDRVNTEAFF. The CDR3 bases are TGTGCCAGCACCCCCCCAGACAGGGTGAACACTGAAGCTTTCTTT.

The rearrangement links TRBV19 to TRBJ1-5; 8 nucleotides match TRBD1. The germline gives CDR1 LNHDA, CDR2 SQIVND (reference sequence). This CDR3 is 15 amino acids long. V trimming: 5 bases; J trimming: 6 bases; junction bases outside the gene matches: 9. CDR3 nucleotides: TGTGCCAGTAGTTCGGGACAGGTTGACGCTCAGCCCCAGCATTTT. This gives the protein CASSSGQVDAQPQHF.

The genes are TRBV14 and TRBJ2-7, with D possibly TRBD2 on 5 matching bases. CDR1 and CDR2 (germline): SGHDN, FVKESK. Trimming cost V 2 bases and J 0 bases, with 20 bases left between them. The CDR3 contains 18 residues. CDR3 coding DNA: TGTGCCAGCAGCCAACCCTCGGGCGGGTTGGTCCCCTCCTACGAGCAGTACTTC. Protein product: CASSQPSGGLVPSYEQYF.

CDR3 nucleotides: TGTGCCAGCAGCCGGACCCGGGCGGCTAATGAAAAACTGTTTTTT. Translation: CASSRTRAANEKLFF. The chain joins TRBV6-5 to TRBJ1-4; D uncertain. Trimming removed 6 bases at V and 3 bases at J, with 14 bases between. This CDR3 is 15 amino acids long. Germline V gene sequence: CDR1 MNHEY, CDR2 SVGAGI.

The chain recombines TRBV6-5 with TRBJ1-4, with unresolved D. This CDR3 is built from 13 residues. The V end was cut by 5 bases, the J end by 4 bases, with 8 bases between. Looked up from germline, CDR1 is MNHEY and CDR2 is SVGAGI. For the CDR3, the DNA is TGTGCCAGCAGTCCAGAATATAATGAAAAACTGTTTTTT. Its translation: CASSPEYNEKLFF.